These T cell receptor beta chains were read from a single sample in a study of a mutant IDH1 vaccine in newly diagnosed glioma. Their antigens remain unidentified. Profiled with immunoSEQ multiplex PCR; TCRdb holds only in-frame clones, not every one. This sample has over 30,000 clones, with approximately 87% found just once. The sample consisted of PBMCs, taken from a glioma patient whose treatment included an IDH1 peptide vaccine. The origin of the receptors is a woman aged 25 to 39 with glioma. CDR3s include the opening cysteine and the closing phenylalanine or tryptophan. D genes are given only for firm matches. Clone size appears in some rows only: once, few, many, or a class for an expanded clone.

size: NA; J: TRBJ2-1; V: TRBV29-1; D: TRBD1; CDR3: CSIENRGSLNEQFF; DNA: TGCAGCATCGAAAACAGGGGAAGCTTAAATGAGCAGTTCTTC
size: NA; J: TRBJ2-7; V: TRBV19; D: NA; CDR3: CASSWRGIPYEQYF; DNA: TGTGCCAGCTCTTGGCGGGGAATCCCTTACGAGCAGTACTTC
size: once; J: TRBJ2-3; V: TRBV6-5; D: NA; CDR3: CASSRSGSDTDTQYF; DNA: TGTGCCAGCAGTCGCAGCGGATCCGACACAGATACGCAGTATTTT
size: NA; J: TRBJ1-1; V: TRBV5-1; D: TRBD1; CDR3: CASSLAGQTGVTEAFF; DNA: TGCGCCAGCAGCTTGGCGGGACAAACAGGGGTCACTGAAGCTTTCTTT
size: NA; J: TRBJ2-1; V: TRBV5-8; D: NA; CDR3: CASSLGGFGTSEQFF; DNA: TGTGCCAGCAGCTTGGGCGGATTTGGTACAAGTGAGCAGTTCTTC
size: NA; J: TRBJ2-7; V: TRBV5-4; D: NA; CDR3: CASSFDRYEQYF; DNA: TGTGCCAGCAGCTTTGATAGGTACGAGCAGTACTTC
size: NA; J: TRBJ1-2; V: TRBV25-1; D: NA; CDR3: CASSEWDLGHRLGYTF; DNA: TGTGCCAGCAGTGAATGGGACCTGGGACACCGGCTTGGCTACACCTTC
size: NA; J: TRBJ2-7; V: TRBV5-6; D: NA; CDR3: CASSPGQMRSIYEQYF; DNA: TGTGCCAGCAGCCCTGGACAGATGAGGAGTATCTACGAGCAGTACTTC
size: few; J: TRBJ1-5; V: TRBV19; D: TRBD1; CDR3: CASSTGTGHQPQHF; DNA: TGTGCCAGTAGTACCGGGACAGGGCATCAGCCCCAGCATTTT
size: NA; J: TRBJ1-1; V: TRBV5-6; D: NA; CDR3: CASSLYSEGTEAFF; DNA: TGTGCCAGCAGCTTGTATTCCGAGGGCACTGAAGCTTTCTTT
size: NA; J: TRBJ1-2; V: TRBV30; D: NA; CDR3: CAWSVVPNNYGYTF; DNA: TGTGCCTGGAGTGTGGTCCCCAATAACTATGGCTACACCTTC
size: NA; J: TRBJ2-5; V: TRBV6-5; D: NA; CDR3: CASSLTGPVETQYF; DNA: TGTGCCAGCAGTCTCACAGGGCCCGTGGAGACCCAGTACTTC
size: NA; J: TRBJ2-6; V: TRBV5-6; D: TRBD2; CDR3: CASSRRTSGVSGANVLTF; DNA: TGTGCCAGCAGCCGGAGGACGAGCGGGGTATCTGGGGCCAACGTCCTGACTTTC
size: NA; J: TRBJ1-6; V: TRBV1; D: NA; CDR3: CTSSSSGRRDGGNSPLHF; DNA: TGCACCAGCAGCTCTAGTGGACGTCGGGACGGGGGTAATTCACCCCTCCACTTT
size: NA; J: TRBJ1-4; V: TRBV5-4; D: TRBD1; CDR3: CASSLGLGQEVEKLFF; DNA: TGTGCCAGCAGCTTGGGTTTGGGACAGGAGGTAGAAAAACTGTTTTTT
size: once; J: TRBJ2-7; V: TRBV5-1; D: NA; CDR3: CASSLLEGANEQYF; DNA: TGCGCCAGCAGCTTGTTGGAGGGGGCCAACGAGCAGTACTTC
size: NA; J: TRBJ1-1; V: TRBV7-6; D: TRBD1; CDR3: CASTQPWDRVMNTEAFF; DNA: TGTGCCAGCACCCAGCCCTGGGACAGGGTCATGAACACTGAAGCTTTCTTT
size: NA; J: TRBJ1-4; V: TRBV5-1; D: NA; CDR3: CASSVDRGSTNEKLFF; DNA: TGCGCCAGCAGCGTGGATCGCGGATCAACTAATGAAAAACTGTTTTTT
size: NA; J: TRBJ1-4; V: TRBV2; D: TRBD1; CDR3: CASSLPTGVGEKLFF; DNA: TGTGCCAGCAGTCTACCGACAGGGGTGGGTGAAAAACTGTTTTTT
size: NA; J: TRBJ1-1; V: TRBV5-4; D: NA; CDR3: CASSEGDTEAFF; DNA: TGTGCCAGCAGCGAGGGGGACACTGAAGCTTTCTTT
size: once; J: TRBJ1-1; V: TRBV6-6; D: NA; CDR3: CASSRSTQIEAFF; DNA: TGTGCCAGCAGCCGATCTACTCAGATTGAAGCTTTCTTT
size: NA; J: TRBJ1-2; V: TRBV29-1; D: TRBD1; CDR3: CSATGMDYGYTF; DNA: TGCAGCGCGACAGGGATGGACTATGGCTACACCTTC
size: NA; J: TRBJ2-7; V: TRBV5-5; D: TRBD2; CDR3: CASSFSRLAGSPYEQYF; DNA: TGTGCCAGCAGCTTCTCTAGACTAGCGGGCTCCCCCTACGAGCAGTACTTC
size: NA; J: TRBJ1-3; V: TRBV10-3; D: NA; CDR3: CAISVDLPSGNTIYF; DNA: TGTGCCATCAGTGTGGACCTTCCTTCTGGAAACACCATATATTTT
size: NA; J: TRBJ2-4; V: TRBV7-9; D: TRBD2; CDR3: CASSPTSGGRKNIQYF; DNA: TGTGCCAGCAGCCCCACTAGCGGGGGCCGGAAAAACATTCAGTACTTC
size: NA; J: TRBJ1-6; V: TRBV19; D: NA; CDR3: CASRSDSGGDSPLHF; DNA: TGTGCCAGTAGATCGGACAGTGGAGGGGATTCACCCCTCCACTTT
size: NA; J: TRBJ2-7; V: TRBV6-1; D: TRBD2; CDR3: CASSGGVEQYF; DNA: TGTGCCTCCTCTGGGGGGGTCGAGCAGTACTTC
size: NA; J: TRBJ1-3; V: TRBV5-1; D: TRBD1; CDR3: CASSPGQGNWNTIYF; DNA: TGCGCCAGCAGTCCCGGACAGGGGAATTGGAACACCATATATTTT
size: NA; J: TRBJ1-6; V: TRBV4-2; D: NA; CDR3: CASSQDGGLGSPLHF; DNA: TGTGCCAGCAGCCAAGACGGGGGGCTCGGTTCACCCCTCCACTTT
size: NA; J: TRBJ2-1; V: TRBV7-9; D: TRBD2; CDR3: CATQPGLAIDEQFF; DNA: TGTGCCACTCAACCGGGACTAGCTATCGATGAGCAGTTCTTC
size: few; J: TRBJ1-1; V: TRBV30; D: NA; CDR3: CAWRDGFNTEAFF; DNA: TGTGCCTGGCGGGACGGCTTTAACACTGAAGCTTTCTTT
size: NA; J: TRBJ1-2; V: TRBV19; D: TRBD1; CDR3: CASSFAGQEYGYTF; DNA: TGTGCCAGTAGTTTCGCGGGACAGGAGTATGGCTACACCTTC
size: NA; J: TRBJ1-4; V: TRBV5-5; D: NA; CDR3: CASSLAGGKNEKLFF; DNA: TGTGCCAGCAGCTTGGCCGGGGGAAAGAATGAAAAACTGTTTTTT
size: few; J: TRBJ1-1; V: TRBV4-3; D: NA; CDR3: CASSQEGYMNTEAFF; DNA: TGCGCCAGCAGCCAAGAAGGGTACATGAACACTGAAGCTTTCTTT
size: once; J: TRBJ1-1; V: TRBV5-4; D: NA; CDR3: CASSYRDGDTEAFF; DNA: TGTGCCAGCAGCTACCGGGACGGGGACACTGAAGCTTTCTTT
size: NA; J: TRBJ1-1; V: TRBV27; D: NA; CDR3: CARGGNTEAFF; DNA: TGTGCCAGGGGCGGGAACACTGAAGCTTTCTTT
size: NA; J: TRBJ1-1; V: TRBV4-1; D: NA; CDR3: CASSQDPQALNTEAFF; DNA: TGCGCCAGCAGCCAAGATCCACAGGCCTTGAACACTGAAGCTTTCTTT
size: NA; J: TRBJ1-5; V: TRBV5-1; D: NA; CDR3: CASSPDYSNQPQHF; DNA: TGCGCCAGCAGCCCAGATTATAGCAATCAGCCCCAGCATTTT
size: NA; J: TRBJ1-1; V: TRBV5-5; D: NA; CDR3: CASSPPVGATEAFF; DNA: TGTGCCAGCAGCCCCCCGGTAGGGGCCACTGAAGCTTTCTTT